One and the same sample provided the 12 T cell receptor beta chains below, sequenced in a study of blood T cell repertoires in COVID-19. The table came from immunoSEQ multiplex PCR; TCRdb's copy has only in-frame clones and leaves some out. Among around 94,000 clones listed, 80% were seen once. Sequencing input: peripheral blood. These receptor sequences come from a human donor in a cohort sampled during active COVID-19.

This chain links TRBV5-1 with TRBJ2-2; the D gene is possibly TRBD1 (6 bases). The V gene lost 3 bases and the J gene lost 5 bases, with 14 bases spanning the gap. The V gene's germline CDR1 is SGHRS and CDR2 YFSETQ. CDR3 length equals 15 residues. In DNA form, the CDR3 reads TGCGCCAGCAGCTCGACAGGAGACACAACCGGGGAGCTGTTTTTT. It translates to CASSSTGDTTGELFF.

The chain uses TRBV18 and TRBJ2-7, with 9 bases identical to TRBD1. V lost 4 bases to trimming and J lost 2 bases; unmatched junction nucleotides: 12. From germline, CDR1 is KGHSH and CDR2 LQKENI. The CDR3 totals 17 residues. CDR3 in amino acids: CASSLENPGQGPYEQYF. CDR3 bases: TGTGCCAGCTCACTTGAAAATCCGGGACAGGGTCCCTACGAGCAGTACTTC.

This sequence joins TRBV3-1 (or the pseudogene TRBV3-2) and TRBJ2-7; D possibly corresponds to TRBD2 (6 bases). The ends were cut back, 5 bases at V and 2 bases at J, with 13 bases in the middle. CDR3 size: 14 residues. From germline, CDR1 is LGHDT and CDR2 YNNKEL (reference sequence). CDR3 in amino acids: CASSLGTGTYEQYF. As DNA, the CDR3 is TGTGCCAGCAGCTTAGGGACTGGAACCTACGAGCAGTACTTC.

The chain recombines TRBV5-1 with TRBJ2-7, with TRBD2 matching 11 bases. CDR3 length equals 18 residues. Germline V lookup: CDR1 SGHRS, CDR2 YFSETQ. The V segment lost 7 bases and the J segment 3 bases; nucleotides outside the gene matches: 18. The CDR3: CASSRGSLAGGSFYEQYF. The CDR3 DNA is TGCGCCAGCTCCCGAGGGTCCCTAGCGGGAGGTTCGTTCTACGAGCAGTACTTC.

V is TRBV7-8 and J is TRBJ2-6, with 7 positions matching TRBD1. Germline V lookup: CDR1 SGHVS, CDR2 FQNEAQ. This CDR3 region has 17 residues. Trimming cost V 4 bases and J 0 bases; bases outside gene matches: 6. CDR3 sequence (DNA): TGTGCCAGCAGCTCCAGGGACAGCGGCTCTGGGGCCAACGTCCTGACTTTC. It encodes CASSSRDSGSGANVLTF.

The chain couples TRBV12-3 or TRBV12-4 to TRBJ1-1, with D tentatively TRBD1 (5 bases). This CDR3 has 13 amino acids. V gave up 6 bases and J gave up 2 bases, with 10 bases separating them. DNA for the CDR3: TGTGCCAGCAGGCCCGGGGGTAACACTGAAGCTTTCTTT. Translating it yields CASRPGGNTEAFF.

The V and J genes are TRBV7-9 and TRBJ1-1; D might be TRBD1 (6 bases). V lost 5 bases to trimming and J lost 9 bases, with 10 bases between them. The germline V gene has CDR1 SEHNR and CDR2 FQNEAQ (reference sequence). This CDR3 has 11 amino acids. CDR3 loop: CASSEDRKAFF. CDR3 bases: TGTGCCAGCAGCGAAGACAGGAAAGCTTTCTTT.

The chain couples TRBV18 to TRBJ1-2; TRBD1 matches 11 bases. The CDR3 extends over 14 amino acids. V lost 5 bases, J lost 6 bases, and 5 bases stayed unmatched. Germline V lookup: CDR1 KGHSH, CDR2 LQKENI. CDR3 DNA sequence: TGTGCCAGCTCAGGACAGGGGGCGATGGATGGCTACACCTTC. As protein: CASSGQGAMDGYTF.

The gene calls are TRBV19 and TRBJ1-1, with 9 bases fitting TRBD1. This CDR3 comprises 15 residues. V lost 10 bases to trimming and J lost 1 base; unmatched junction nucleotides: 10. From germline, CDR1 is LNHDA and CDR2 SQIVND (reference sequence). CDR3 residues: CATSGQGRGNTEAFF. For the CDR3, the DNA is TGTGCCACCTCGGGACAGGGCCGGGGGAACACTGAAGCTTTCTTT.

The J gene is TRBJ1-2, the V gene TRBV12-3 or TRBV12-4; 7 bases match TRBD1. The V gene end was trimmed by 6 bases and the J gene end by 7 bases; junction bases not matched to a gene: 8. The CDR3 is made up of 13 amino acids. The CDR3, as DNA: TGTGCCAGCAGACCGGCGGGACAGCGTGGCTACACCTTC. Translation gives CASRPAGQRGYTF.

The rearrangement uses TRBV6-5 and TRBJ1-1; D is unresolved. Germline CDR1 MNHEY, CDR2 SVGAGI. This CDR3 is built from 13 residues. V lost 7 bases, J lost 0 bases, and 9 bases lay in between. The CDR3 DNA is TGTGCCAGCAAGGCACAGCTGAACACTGAAGCTTTCTTT. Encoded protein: CASKAQLNTEAFF.

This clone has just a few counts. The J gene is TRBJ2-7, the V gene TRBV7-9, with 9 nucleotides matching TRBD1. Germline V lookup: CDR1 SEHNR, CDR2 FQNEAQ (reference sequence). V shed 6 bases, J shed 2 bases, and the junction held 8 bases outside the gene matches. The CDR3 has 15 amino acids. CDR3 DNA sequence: TGTGCCAGCAGAAAGGACAGGGGTCCAACCTACGAGCAGTACTTC. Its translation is CASRKDRGPTYEQYF.